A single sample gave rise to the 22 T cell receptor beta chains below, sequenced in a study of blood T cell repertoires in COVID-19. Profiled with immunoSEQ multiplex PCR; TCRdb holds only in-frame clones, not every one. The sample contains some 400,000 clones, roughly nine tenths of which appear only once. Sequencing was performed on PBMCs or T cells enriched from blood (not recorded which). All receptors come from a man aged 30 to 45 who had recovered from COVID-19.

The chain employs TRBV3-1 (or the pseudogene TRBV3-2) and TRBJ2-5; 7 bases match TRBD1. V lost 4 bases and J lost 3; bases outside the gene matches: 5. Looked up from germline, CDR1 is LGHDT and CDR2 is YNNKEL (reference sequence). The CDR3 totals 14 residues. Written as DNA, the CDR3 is TGTGCCAGCAGCCCCTGGGACAGTAAAGAGACCCAGTACTTC. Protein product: CASSPWDSKETQYF.

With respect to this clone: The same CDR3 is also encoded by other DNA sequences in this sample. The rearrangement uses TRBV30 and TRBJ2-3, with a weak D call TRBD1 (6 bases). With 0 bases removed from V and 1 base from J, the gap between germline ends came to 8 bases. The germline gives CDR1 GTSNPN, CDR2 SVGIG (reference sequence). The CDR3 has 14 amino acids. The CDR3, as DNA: TGTGCCTGGAGTGTTGGGGGCGGCACAGATACGCAGTATTTT. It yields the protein CAWSVGGGTDTQYF. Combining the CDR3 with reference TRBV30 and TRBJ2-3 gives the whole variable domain SQTIHQWPATLVQPVGSPLSLECTVEGTSNPNLYWYRQAAGRGLQLLFYSVGIGQISSEVPQNLSASRPQDRQFILSSKKLLLSDSGFYLCAWSVGGGTDTQYFGPGTRLTVL.

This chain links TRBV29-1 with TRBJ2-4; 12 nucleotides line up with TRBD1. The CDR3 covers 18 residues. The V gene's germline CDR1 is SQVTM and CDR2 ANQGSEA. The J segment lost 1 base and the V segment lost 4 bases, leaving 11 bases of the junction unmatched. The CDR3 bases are TGCAGCGTTGCACCGGGACAGGGGGCAGTTGGGGCCAAAAACATTCAGTACTTC. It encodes CSVAPGQGAVGAKNIQYF.

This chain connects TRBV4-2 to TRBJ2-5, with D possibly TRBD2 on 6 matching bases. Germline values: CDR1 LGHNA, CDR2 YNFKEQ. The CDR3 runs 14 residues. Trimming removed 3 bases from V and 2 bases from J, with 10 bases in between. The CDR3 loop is CASSHSGEQETQYF. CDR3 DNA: TGTGCCAGCAGCCATTCGGGGGAGCAAGAGACCCAGTACTTC.

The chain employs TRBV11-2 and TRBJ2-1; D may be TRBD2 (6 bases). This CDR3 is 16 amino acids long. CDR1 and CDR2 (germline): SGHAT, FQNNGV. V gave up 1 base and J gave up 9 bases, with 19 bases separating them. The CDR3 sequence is CASSLVGDSPWGEQFF. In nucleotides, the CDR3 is TGTGCCAGCAGCTTAGTAGGGGACTCCCCCTGGGGTGAGCAGTTCTTC.

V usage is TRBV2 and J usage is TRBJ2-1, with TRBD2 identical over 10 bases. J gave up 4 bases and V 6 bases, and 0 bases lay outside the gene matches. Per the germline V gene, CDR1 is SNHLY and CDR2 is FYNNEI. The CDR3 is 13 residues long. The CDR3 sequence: CASRLAGYNEQFF. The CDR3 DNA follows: TGTGCCAGCAGACTAGCGGGATACAATGAGCAGTTCTTC.

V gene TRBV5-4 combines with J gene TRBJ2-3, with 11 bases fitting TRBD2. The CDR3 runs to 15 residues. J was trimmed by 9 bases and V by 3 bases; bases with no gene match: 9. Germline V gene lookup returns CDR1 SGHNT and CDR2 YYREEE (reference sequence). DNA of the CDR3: TGTGCCAGCAGCTGGACTAGCGGGTTCGGAACGACGCAGTATTTT. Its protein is CASSWTSGFGTTQYF.

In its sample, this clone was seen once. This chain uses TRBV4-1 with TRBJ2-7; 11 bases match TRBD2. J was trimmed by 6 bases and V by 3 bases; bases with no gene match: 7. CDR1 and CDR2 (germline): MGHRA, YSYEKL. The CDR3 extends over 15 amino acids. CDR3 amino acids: CASSQLAGGYPEQYF. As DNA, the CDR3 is TGCGCCAGCAGCCAGTTAGCGGGAGGGTACCCCGAGCAGTACTTC.

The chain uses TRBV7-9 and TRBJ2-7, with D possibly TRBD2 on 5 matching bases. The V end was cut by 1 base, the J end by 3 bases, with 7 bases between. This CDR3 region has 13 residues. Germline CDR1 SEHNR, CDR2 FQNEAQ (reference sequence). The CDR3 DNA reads TGTGCCAGCAGCTTAGAACGGGACTACGAGCAGTACTTC. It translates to CASSLERDYEQYF.

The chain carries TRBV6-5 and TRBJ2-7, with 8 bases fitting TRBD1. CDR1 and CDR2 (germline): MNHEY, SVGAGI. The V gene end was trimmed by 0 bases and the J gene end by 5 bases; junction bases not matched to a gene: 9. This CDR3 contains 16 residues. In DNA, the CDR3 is TGTGCCAGCAGTTACTCTCGGACAGGGAGAGTGAACGAGCAGTACTTC. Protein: CASSYSRTGRVNEQYF.

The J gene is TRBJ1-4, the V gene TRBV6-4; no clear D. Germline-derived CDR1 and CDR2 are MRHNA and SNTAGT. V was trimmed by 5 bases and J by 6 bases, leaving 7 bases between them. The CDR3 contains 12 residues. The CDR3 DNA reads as TGTGCCAGCAGTCTAAGTGATGAAAAACTGTTTTTT. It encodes CASSLSDEKLFF.

The CDR3 nucleotides read TGTGCCAGCAGTTCTTCCGGGACAGGGGGCGGTGGCTACACCTTC. Its protein is CASSSSGTGGGGYTF. The chain links TRBV28 to TRBJ1-2; TRBD1 matches 12 bases. The CDR3 spans 15 residues. Germline loops: CDR1 MDHEN, CDR2 SYDVKM. The ends lost 4 bases at V and 7 bases at J; junction bases unmatched: 7.

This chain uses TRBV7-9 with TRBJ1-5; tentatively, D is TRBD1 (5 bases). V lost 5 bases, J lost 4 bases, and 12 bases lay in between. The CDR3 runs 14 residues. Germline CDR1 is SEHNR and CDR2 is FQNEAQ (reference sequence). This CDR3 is CASSHRQINQPQHF. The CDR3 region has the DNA TGTGCCAGCAGCCACCGACAGATAAATCAGCCCCAGCATTTT.

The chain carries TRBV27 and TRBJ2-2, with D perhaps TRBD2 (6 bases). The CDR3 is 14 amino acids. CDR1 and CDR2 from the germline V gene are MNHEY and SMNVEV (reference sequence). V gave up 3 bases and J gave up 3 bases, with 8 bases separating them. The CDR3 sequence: CASSFSGYTGELFF. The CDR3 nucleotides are TGTGCCAGCAGTTTTAGCGGATACACCGGGGAGCTGTTTTTT.

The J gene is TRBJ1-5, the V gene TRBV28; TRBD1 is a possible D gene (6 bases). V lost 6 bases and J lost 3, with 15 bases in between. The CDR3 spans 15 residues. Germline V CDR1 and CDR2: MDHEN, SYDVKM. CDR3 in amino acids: CASSSSTGLNQPQHF. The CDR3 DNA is TGTGCCAGCAGCTCATCGACAGGCCTCAATCAGCCCCAGCATTTT.

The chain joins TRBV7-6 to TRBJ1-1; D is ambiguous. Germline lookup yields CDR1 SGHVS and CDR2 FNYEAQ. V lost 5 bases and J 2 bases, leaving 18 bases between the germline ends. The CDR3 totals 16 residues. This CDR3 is CASSDYGRVGNTEAFF. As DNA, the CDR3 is TGTGCCAGCAGCGACTATGGGAGGGTAGGAAACACTGAAGCTTTCTTT.

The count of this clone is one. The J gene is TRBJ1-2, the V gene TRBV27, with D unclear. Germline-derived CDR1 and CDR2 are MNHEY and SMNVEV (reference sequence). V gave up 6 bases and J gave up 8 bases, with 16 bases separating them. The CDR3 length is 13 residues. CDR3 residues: CASSDLRGGGYTF. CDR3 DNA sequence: TGTGCCAGCAGCGATTTACGTGGAGGAGGCTACACCTTC.

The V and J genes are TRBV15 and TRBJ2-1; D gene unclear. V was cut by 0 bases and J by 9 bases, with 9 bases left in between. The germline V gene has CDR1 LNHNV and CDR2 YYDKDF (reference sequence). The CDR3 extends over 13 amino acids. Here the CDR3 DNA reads TGTGCCACCAGCAGAGATGCGAGTGGTGAGCAGTTCTTC. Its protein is CATSRDASGEQFF.

DNA of the CDR3: TGTGCCAGCTCACCGGGACAGAAAACCTACGAGCAGTACTTC. This encodes CASSPGQKTYEQYF. This chain joins TRBV18 and TRBJ2-7; 7 bases fit TRBD1. This CDR3 has 14 residues. V trimming: 3 bases; J trimming: 2 bases; junction bases outside the gene matches: 4. Germline CDR1 is KGHSH and CDR2 is LQKENI. The full variable domain, rest sourced from reference TRBV18 and TRBJ2-7, is NAGVMQNPRHLVRRRGQEARLRCSPMKGHSHVYWYRQLPEEGLKFMVYLQKENIIDESGMPKERFSAEFPKEGPSILRIQQVVRGDSAAYFCASSPGQKTYEQYFGPGTRLTVT.

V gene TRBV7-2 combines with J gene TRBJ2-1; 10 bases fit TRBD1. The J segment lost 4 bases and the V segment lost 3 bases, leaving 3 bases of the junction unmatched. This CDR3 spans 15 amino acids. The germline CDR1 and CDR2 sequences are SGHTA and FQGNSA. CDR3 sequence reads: CASSLGQGSYNEQFF. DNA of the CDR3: TGTGCCAGCAGCTTGGGACAGGGGAGTTACAATGAGCAGTTCTTC.

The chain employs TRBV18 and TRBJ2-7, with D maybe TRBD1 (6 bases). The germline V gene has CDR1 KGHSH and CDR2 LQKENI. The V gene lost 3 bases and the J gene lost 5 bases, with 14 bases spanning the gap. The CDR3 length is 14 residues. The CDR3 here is CASSPTTGFHEQYF. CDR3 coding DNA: TGTGCCAGCTCACCTACTACAGGGTTCCACGAGCAGTACTTC.

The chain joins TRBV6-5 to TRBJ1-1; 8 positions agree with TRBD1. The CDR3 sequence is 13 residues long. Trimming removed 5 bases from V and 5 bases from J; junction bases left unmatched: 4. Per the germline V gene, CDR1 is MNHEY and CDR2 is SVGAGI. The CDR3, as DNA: TGTGCCAGCAGTCGGACAGGGAGGACTGAAGCTTTCTTT. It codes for CASSRTGRTEAFF.